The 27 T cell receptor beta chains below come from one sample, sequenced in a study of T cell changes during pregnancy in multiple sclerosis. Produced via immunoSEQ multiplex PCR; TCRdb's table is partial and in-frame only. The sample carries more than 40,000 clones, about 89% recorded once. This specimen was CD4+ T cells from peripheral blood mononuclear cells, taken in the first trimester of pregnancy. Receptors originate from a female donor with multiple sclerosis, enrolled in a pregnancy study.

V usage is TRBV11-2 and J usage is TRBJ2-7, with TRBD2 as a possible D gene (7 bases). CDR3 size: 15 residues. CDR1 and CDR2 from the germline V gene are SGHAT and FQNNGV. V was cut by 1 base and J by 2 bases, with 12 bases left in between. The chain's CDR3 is CASSLVAGATYEQYF. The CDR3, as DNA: TGTGCCAGCAGCTTAGTTGCGGGGGCGACCTACGAGCAGTACTTC.

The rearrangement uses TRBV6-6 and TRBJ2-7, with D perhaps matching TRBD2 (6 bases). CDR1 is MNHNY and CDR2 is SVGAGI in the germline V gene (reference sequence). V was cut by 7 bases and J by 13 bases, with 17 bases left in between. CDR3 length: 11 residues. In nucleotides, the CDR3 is TGTGCCAGCACGTTGGCGGGGATTCGTTACTTC. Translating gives CASTLAGIRYF.

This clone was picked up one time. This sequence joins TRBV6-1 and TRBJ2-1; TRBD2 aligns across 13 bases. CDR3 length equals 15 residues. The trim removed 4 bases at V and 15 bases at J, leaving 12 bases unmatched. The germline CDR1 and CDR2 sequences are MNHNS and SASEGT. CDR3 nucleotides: TGTGCCAGCAGTGCCTCCGGGACTAGCGGGACGAGCTTGTTCTTC. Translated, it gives CASSASGTSGTSLFF.

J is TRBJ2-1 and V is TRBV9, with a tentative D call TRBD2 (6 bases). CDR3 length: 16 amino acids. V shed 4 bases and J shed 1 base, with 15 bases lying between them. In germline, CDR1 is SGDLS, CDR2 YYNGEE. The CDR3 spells CASSLTERVSYNEQFF. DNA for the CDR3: TGTGCCAGCAGCCTCACCGAGCGGGTGTCCTACAATGAGCAGTTCTTC. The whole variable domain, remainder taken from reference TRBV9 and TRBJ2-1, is DSGVTQTPKHLITATGQRVTLRCSPRSGDLSVYWYQQSLDQGLQFLIQYYNGEERAKGNILERFSAQQFPDLHSELNLSSLELGDSALYFCASSLTERVSYNEQFFGPGTRLTVL.

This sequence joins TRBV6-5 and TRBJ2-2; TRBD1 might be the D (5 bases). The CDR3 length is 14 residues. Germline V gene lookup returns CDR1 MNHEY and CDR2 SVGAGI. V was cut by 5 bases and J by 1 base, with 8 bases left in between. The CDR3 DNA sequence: TGTGCCAGCAGTCGACAGCGGAACACCGGGGAGCTGTTTTTT. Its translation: CASSRQRNTGELFF.

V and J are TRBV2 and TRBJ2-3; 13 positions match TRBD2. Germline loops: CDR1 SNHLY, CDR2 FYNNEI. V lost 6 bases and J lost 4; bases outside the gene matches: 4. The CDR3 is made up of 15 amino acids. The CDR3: CASRRTSGSPDTQYF. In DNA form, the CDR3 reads TGTGCCAGCAGAAGGACTAGCGGGAGCCCAGATACGCAGTATTTT.

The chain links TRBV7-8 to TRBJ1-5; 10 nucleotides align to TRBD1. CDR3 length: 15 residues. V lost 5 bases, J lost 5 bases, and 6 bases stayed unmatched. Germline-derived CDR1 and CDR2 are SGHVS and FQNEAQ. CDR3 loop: CASSADRGIYQPQHF. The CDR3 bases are TGTGCCAGCAGCGCGGACAGGGGGATTTATCAGCCCCAGCATTTT.

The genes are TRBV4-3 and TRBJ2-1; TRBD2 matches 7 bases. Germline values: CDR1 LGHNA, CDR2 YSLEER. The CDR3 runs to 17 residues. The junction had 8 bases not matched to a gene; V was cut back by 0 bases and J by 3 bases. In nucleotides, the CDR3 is TGCGCCAGCAGCCAAGACTGGGGCGGGGGTGGCTACAATGAGCAGTTCTTC. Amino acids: CASSQDWGGGGYNEQFF.

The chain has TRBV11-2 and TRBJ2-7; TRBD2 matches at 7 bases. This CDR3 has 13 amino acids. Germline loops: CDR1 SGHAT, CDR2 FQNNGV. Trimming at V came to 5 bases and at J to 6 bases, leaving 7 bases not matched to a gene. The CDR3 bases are TGTGCCAGCAGCGATGGACTAGTTCCCGAGCAGTACTTC. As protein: CASSDGLVPEQYF.

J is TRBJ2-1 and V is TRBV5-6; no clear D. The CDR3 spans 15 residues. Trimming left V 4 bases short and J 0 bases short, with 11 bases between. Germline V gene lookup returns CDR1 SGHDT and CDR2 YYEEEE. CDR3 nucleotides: TGTGCCAGCAGCACTGGGCGAAGCTCCTACAATGAGCAGTTCTTC. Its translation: CASSTGRSSYNEQFF.

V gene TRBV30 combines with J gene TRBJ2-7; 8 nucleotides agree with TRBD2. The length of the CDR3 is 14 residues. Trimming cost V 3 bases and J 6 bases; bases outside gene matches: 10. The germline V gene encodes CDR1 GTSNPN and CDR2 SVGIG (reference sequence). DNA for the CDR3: TGTGCCTGGAGCCCGGGACTAGTCTTAAGCGAGCAGTACTTC. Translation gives CAWSPGLVLSEQYF. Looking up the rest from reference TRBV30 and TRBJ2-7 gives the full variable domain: SQTIHQWPATLVQPVGSPLSLECTVEGTSNPNLYWYRQAAGRGLQLLFYSVGIGQISSEVPQNLSASRPQDRQFILSSKKLLLSDSGFYLCAWSPGLVLSEQYFGPGTRLTVT.

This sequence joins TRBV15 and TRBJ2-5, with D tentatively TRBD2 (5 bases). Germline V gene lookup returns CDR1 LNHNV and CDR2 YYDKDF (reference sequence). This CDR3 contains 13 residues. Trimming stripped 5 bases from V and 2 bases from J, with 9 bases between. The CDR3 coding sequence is TGTGCCACCAGCCCAGGACTTCAAGAGACCCAGTACTTC. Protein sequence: CATSPGLQETQYF.

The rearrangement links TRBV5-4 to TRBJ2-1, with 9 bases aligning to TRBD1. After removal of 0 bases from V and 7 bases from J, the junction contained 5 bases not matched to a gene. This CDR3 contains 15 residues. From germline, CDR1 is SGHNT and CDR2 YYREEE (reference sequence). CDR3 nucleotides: TGTGCCAGCAGCTTGGAGTTCGGGACAGGGAATGAGCAGTTCTTC. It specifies CASSLEFGTGNEQFF.

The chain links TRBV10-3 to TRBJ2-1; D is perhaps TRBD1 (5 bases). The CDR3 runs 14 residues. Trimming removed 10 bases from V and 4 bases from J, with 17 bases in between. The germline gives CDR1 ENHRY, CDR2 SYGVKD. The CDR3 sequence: CASSGPKNYNEQFF. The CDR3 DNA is TGTGCCAGCTCAGGGCCGAAAAATTACAATGAGCAGTTCTTC.

The DNA of the CDR3 is TGTGCCAGCAGCTTTATCACGGGACTTCTCCTCACAGATACGCAGTATTTT. Its protein is CASSFITGLLLTDTQYF. J is TRBJ2-3 and V is TRBV5-4, with D tentatively TRBD2 (6 bases). Trimming left V 2 bases short and J 2 bases short, with 18 bases between. Germline-derived CDR1 and CDR2 are SGHNT and YYREEE (reference sequence). The length of the CDR3 is 17 residues.

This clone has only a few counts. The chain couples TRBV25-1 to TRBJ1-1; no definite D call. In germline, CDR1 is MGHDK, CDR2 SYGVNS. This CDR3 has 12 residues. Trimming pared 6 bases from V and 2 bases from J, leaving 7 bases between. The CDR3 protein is CASRRINTEAFF. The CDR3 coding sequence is TGTGCCAGCAGGCGGATAAACACTGAAGCTTTCTTT. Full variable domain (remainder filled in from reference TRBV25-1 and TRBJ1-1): EADIYQTPRYLVIGTGKKITLECSQTMGHDKMYWYQQDPGMELHLIHYSYGVNSTEKGDLSSESTVSRIRTEHFPLTLESARPSHTSQYLCASRRINTEAFFGQGTRLTVV.

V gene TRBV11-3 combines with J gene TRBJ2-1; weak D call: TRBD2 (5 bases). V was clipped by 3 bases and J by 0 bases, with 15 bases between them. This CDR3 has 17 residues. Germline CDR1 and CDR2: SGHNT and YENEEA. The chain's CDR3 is CASSLALTGSSYNEQFF. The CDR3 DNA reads TGTGCCAGCAGCTTGGCACTAACGGGGTCCTCCTACAATGAGCAGTTCTTC.

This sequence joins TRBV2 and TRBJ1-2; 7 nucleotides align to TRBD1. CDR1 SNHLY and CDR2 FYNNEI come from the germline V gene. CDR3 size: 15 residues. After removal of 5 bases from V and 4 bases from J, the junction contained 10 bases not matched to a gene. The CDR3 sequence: CASSPTGTAVYGYTF. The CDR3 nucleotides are TGTGCCAGCAGTCCTACCGGGACAGCGGTCTATGGCTACACCTTC.

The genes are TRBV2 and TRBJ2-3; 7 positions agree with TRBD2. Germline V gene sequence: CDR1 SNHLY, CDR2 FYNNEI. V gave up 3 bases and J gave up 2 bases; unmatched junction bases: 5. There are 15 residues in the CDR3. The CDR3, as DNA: TGTGCCAGCAGTGATGCGGGGGTCACCACAGATACGCAGTATTTT. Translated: CASSDAGVTTDTQYF.

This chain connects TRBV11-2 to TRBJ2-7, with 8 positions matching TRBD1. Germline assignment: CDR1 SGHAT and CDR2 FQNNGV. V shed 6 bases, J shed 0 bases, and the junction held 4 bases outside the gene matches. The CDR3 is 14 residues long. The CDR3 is CASRRTGLSYEQYF. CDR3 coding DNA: TGTGCCAGCAGACGGACAGGGCTCTCCTACGAGCAGTACTTC. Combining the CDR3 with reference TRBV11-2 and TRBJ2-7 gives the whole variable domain EAGVAQSPRYKIIEKRQSVAFWCNPISGHATLYWYQQILGQGPKLLIQFQNNGVVDDSQLPKDRFSAERLKGVDSTLKIQPAKLEDSAVYLCASRRTGLSYEQYFGPGTRLTVT.

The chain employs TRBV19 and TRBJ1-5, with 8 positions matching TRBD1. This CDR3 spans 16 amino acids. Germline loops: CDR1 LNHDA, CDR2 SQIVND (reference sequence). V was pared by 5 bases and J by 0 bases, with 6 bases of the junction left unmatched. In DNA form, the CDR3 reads TGTGCCAGTAGTTCCGGAGACAGGGGTAGCAATCAGCCCCAGCATTTT. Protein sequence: CASSSGDRGSNQPQHF.

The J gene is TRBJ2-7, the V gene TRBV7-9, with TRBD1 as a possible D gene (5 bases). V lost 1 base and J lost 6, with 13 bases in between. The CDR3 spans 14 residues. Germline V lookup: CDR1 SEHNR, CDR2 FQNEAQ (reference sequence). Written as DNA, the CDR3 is TGTGCCAGCAGCTTAGGGGCAGGGCGAGGCGAGCAGTACTTC. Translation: CASSLGAGRGEQYF.

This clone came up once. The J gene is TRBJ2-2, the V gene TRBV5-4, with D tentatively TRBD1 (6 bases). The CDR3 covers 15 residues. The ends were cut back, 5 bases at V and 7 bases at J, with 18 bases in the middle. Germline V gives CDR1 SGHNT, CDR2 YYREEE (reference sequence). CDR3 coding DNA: TGTGCCAGCAGAAAACAGGGCCTTGACTTCGGGGAGCTGTTTTTT. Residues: CASRKQGLDFGELFF.

CDR3 nucleotide sequence: TGTGCCAGTAGTTCGGACAGGACCTCCTACGAGCAGTACTTC. It is translated as CASSSDRTSYEQYF. The chain has TRBV19 and TRBJ2-7; 7 bases fit TRBD1. This CDR3 has 14 residues. The germline V gene has CDR1 LNHDA and CDR2 SQIVND (reference sequence). V was clipped by 5 bases and J by 0 bases; unmatched bases: 4.

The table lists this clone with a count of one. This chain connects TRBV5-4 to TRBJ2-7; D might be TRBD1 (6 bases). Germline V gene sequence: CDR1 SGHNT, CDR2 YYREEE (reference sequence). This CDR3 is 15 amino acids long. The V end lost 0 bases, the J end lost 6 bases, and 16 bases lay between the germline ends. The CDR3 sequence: CASSLDRVTAAEQYF. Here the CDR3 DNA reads TGTGCCAGCAGCTTGGACAGGGTCACCGCGGCCGAGCAGTACTTC.

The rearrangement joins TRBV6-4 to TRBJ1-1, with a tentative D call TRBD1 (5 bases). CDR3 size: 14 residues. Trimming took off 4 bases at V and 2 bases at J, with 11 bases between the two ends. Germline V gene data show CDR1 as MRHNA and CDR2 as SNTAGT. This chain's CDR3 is CASSAGIVNTEAFF. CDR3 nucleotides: TGTGCCAGCAGTGCAGGGATCGTTAACACTGAAGCTTTCTTT.

CDR3 nucleotide sequence: TGTGCCAGTAGCCCCATCGGAGCCTCCGCAAAGACCCAGTACTTC. Its protein product is CASSPIGASAKTQYF. The chain joins TRBV19 to TRBJ2-5, with no clear D. The V gene's germline CDR1 is LNHDA and CDR2 SQIVND (reference sequence). The CDR3 runs 15 residues. Trimming cost V 6 bases and J 6 bases, with 20 bases left between them.